This TCR beta chain was sequenced during a study of cytomegalovirus exposure and HLA in healthy donors. Use of 60 Vbeta and 13 Jbeta primers characterized the PCR. Sequenced by immunoSEQ multiplex PCR; TCRdb stores in-frame clones only, minus some. The sample has about 43,000 clones; about 60% are singletons. This TCR came from a man aged 60-69 years in good health and CMV-seropositive. Sequencing input: PBMCs.

DNA for the CDR3: TGCAGCGTTGACAGGGGTGGAGAGACCCAGTACTTC. The encoded protein is CSVDRGGETQYF. The chain combines TRBV29-1 with TRBJ2-5; weak D call: TRBD1 (6 bases). V was pared by 3 bases and J by 4 bases, with 9 bases between. The CDR3 is 12 amino acids. Germline V gene lookup returns CDR1 SQVTM and CDR2 ANQGSEA.